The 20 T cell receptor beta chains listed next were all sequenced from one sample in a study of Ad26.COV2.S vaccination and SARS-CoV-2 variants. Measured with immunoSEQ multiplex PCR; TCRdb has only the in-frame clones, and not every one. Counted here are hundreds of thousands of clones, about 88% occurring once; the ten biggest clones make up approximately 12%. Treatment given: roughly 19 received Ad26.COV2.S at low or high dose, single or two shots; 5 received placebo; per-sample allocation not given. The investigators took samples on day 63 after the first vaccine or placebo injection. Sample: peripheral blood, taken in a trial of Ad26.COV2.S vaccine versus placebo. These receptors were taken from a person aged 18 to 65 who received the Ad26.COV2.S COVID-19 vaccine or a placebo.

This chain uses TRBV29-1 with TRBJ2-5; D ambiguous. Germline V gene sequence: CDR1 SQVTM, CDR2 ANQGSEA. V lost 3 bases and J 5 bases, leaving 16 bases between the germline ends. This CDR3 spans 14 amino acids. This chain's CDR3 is CSVDHPFRPETQYF. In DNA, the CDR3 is TGCAGCGTTGACCATCCTTTCCGGCCCGAGACCCAGTACTTC.

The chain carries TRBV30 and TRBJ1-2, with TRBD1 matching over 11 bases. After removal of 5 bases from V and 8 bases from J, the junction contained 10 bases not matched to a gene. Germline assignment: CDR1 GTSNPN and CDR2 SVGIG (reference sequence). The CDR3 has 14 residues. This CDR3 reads CAWVRGQGVWGYTF. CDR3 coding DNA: TGTGCCTGGGTGAGGGGACAGGGGGTGTGGGGCTACACCTTC.

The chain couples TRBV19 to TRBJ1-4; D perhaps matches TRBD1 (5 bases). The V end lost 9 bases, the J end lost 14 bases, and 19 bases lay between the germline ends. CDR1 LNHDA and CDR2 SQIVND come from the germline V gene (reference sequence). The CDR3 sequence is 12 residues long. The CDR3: CASNLQGSRLFF. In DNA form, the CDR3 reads TGTGCCAGCAATCTTCAGGGATCTCGGCTGTTTTTT. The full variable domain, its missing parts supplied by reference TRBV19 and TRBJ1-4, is DGGITQSPKYLFRKEGQNVTLSCEQNLNHDAMYWYRQDPGQGLRLIYYSQIVNDFQKGDIAEGYSVSREKKESFPLTVTSAQKNPTAFYLCASNLQGSRLFFGSGTQLSVL.

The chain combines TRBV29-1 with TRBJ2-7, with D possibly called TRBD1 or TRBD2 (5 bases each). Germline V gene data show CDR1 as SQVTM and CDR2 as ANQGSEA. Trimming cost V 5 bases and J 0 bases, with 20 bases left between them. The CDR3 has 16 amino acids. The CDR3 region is CSVITPGTVSSYEQYF. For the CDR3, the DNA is TGCAGCGTTATAACCCCCGGGACGGTGAGCTCCTACGAGCAGTACTTC.

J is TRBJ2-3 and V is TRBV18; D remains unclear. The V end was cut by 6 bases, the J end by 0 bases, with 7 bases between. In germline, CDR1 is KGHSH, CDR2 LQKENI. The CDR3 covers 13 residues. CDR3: CASSRLSTDTQYF. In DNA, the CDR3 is TGTGCCAGCTCCCGACTGAGCACAGATACGCAGTATTTT.

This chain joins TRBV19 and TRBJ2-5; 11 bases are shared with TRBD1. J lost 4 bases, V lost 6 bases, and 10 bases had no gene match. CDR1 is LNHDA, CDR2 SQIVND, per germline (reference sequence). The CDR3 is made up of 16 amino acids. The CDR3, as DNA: TGTGCCAGTAGGAAATCCTTTGGGACAGGGGGAGAGACCCAGTACTTC. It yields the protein CASRKSFGTGGETQYF.

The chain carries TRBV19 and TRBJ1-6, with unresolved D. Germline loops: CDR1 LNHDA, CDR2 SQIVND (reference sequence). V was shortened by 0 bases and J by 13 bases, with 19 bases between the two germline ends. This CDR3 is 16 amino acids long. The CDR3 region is CASSIDIRSPDRPLHF. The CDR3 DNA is TGTGCCAGTAGTATAGATATTCGGTCCCCGGACCGGCCCCTCCACTTT. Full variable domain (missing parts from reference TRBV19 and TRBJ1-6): DGGITQSPKYLFRKEGQNVTLSCEQNLNHDAMYWYRQDPGQGLRLIYYSQIVNDFQKGDIAEGYSVSREKKESFPLTVTSAQKNPTAFYLCASSIDIRSPDRPLHFGNGTRLTVT.

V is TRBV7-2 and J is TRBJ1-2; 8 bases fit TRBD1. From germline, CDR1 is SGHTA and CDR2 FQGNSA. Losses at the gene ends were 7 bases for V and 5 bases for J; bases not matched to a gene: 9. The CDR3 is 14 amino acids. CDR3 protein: CASKGQGAPYGYTF. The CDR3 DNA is TGTGCCAGCAAAGGACAGGGTGCCCCGTATGGCTACACCTTC.

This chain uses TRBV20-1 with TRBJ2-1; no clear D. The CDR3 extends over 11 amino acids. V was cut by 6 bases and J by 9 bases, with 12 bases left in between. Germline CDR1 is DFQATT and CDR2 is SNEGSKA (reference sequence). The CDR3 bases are TGCAGTGCCCGGCTAACGGGTGAGCAGTTCTTC. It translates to CSARLTGEQFF.

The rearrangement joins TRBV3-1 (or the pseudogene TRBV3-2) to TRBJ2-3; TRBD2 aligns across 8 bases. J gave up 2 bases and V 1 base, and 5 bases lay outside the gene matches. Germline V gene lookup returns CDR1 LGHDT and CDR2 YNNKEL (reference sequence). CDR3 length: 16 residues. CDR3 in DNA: TGTGCCAGCAGCCAAGGTAGCGGGGTTATCACAGATACGCAGTATTTT. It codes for CASSQGSGVITDTQYF.

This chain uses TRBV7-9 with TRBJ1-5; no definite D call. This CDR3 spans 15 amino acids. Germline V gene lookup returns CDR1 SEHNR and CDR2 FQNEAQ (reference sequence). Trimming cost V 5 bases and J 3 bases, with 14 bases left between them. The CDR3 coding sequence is TGTGCCAGCAGCGACGACTCCCTCCTCAATCAGCCCCAGCATTTT. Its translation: CASSDDSLLNQPQHF.

CDR3 DNA: TGTGCCAGCAGTTCCTTACGGGCTTCTCAGCAGTACTTC. Amino acids: CASSSLRASQQYF. The rearrangement joins TRBV28 to TRBJ2-7, with D hard to call. The length of the CDR3 is 13 residues. V lost 4 bases, J lost 8 bases, and 15 bases lay in between. Germline assignment: CDR1 MDHEN and CDR2 SYDVKM.

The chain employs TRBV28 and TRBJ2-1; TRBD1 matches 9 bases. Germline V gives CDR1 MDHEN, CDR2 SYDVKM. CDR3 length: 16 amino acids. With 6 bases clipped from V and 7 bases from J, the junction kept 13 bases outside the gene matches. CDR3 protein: CASSRNPGQGWNEQFF. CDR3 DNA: TGTGCCAGCAGCCGGAATCCGGGACAGGGATGGAATGAGCAGTTCTTC.

The CDR3 here is CASSPGQYGYTF. The CDR3 DNA reads as TGTGCCAGTAGTCCGGGACAGTATGGCTACACCTTC. V is TRBV19 and J is TRBJ1-2, with 7 bases that match TRBD1. The V and J ends lost 5 bases and 5 bases, in that order; junction bases with no gene match: 2. Germline V lookup: CDR1 LNHDA, CDR2 SQIVND (reference sequence). The CDR3 length is 12 residues.

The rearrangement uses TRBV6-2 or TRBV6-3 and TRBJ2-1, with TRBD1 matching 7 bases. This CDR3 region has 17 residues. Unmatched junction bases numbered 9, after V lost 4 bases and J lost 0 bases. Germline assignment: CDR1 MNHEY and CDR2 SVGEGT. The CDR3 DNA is TGTGCCAGCAGTTCGCTTACAGGGGATGGCTCCTACAATGAGCAGTTCTTC. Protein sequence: CASSSLTGDGSYNEQFF.

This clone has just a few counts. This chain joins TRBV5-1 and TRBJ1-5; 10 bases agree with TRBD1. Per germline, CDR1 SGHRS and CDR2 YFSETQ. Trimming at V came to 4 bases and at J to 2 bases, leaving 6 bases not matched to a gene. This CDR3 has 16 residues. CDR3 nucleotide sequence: TGCGCCAGCAGCATAGGGACAGGGGCTCGCAATCAGCCCCAGCATTTT. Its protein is CASSIGTGARNQPQHF.

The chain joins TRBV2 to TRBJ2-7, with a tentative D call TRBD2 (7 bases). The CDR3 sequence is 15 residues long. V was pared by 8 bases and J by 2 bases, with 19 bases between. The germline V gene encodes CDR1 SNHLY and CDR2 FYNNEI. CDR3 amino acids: CASSRRGRQAYEQYF. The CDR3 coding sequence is TGTGCCAGCTCCCGGCGGGGGCGCCAGGCCTACGAGCAGTACTTC.

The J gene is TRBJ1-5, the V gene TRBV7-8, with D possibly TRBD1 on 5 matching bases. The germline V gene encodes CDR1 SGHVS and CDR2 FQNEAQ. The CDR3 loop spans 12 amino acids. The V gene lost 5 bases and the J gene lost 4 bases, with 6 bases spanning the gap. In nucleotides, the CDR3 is TGTGCCAGCAGCCCAGGGAATCAGCCCCAGCATTTT. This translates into CASSPGNQPQHF. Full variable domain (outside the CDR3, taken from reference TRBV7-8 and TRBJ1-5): GAGVSQSPRYKVAKRGQDVALRCDPISGHVSLFWYQQALGQGPEFLTYFQNEAQLDKSGLPSDRFFAERPEGSVSTLKIQRTQQEDSAVYLCASSPGNQPQHFGDGTRLSIL.

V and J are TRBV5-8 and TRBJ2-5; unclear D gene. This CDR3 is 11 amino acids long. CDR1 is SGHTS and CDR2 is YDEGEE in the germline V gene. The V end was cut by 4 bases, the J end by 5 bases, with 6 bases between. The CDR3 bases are TGTGCCAGCAGCCCTAGGGAGACCCAGTACTTC. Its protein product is CASSPRETQYF.

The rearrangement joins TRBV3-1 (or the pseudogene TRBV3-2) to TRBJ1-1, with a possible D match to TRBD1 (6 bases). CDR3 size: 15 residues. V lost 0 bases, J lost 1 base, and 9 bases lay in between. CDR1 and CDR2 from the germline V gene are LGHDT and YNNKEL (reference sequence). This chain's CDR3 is CASSQDQGRNTEAFF. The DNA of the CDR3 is TGTGCCAGCAGCCAAGATCAGGGGAGGAACACTGAAGCTTTCTTT.